This T cell receptor (beta chain) came from a study of blood T cell repertoires in COVID-19. CDR1 SGHNT and CDR2 YYREEE come from the germline V gene (reference sequence). This CDR3 region has 14 residues. Trimming shortened V by 4 bases and J by 7 bases, and 14 bases separated the two germline ends. The data were produced by immunoSEQ multiplex PCR, yet TCRdb's version contains in-frame clones alone and is incomplete. Seen here are some 330,000 clones, around four fifths observed once, and the top ten hold over 4.5%. This chain links TRBV5-4 with TRBJ1-4; no clear D gene. This TCR was sampled from a woman in her forties or fifties who had recovered from COVID-19. Sequenced material: PBMCs or T cells enriched from blood (not recorded which). The CDR3, as DNA: TGTGCCAGCAGCACCCAACTCGATGGTGAAAAACTGTTTTTT. Translation: CASSTQLDGEKLFF.